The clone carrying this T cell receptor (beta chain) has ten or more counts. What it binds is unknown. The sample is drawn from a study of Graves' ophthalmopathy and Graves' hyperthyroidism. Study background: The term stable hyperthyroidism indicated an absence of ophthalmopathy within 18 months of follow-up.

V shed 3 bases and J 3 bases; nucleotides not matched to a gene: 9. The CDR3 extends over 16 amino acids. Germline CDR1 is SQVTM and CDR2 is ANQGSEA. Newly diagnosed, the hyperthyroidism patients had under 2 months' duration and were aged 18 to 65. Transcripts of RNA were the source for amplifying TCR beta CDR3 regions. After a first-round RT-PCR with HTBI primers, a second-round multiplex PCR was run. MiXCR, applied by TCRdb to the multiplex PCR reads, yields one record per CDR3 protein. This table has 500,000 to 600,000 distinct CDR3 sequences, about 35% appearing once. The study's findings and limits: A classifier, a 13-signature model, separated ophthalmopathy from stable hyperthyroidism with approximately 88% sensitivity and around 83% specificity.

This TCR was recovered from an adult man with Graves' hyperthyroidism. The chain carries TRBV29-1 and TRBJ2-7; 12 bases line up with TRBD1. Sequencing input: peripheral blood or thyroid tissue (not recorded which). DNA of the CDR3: TGCAGCGTTGACGCCACAGGGACAGGGGGCGGCTACGAGCAGTACTTC. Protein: CSVDATGTGGGYEQYF.